This T cell receptor (beta chain) was captured by sequencing in a study of blood T cell repertoires in COVID-19. Measured with immunoSEQ multiplex PCR; TCRdb has only the in-frame clones, and not every one. The data contain under 250,000 clones, roughly nine tenths of them singletons. The table lists this clone with a few counts. The CDR3 is made up of 14 amino acids. The TCR comes from a man aged 55 to 69 with COVID-19, enrolled during active disease. Sequencing used peripheral blood. V and J are TRBV21-1 and TRBJ2-7; TRBD1 is the table's D call, not checked against the DNA. TRBV21-1 is annotated as a pseudogene. The CDR3 coding sequence is TGTGCCAGCAGCATTCGGGACAGCGCCTACGAGCAGTACTTC. Its protein is CASSIRDSAYEQYF.